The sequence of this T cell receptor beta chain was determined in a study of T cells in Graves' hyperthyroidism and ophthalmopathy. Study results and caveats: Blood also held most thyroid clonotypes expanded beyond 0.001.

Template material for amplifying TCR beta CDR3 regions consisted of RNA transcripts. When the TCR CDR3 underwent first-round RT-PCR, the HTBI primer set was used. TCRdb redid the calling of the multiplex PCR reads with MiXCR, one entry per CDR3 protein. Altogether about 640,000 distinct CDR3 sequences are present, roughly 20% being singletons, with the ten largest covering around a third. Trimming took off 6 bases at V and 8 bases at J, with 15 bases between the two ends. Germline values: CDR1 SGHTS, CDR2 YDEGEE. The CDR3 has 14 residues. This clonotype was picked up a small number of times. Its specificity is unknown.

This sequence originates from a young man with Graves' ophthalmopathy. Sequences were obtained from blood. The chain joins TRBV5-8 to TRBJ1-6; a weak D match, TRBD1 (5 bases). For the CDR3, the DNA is TGTGCCAGCAACCGGGGCAGGGATCATTCACCCCTCCACTTT. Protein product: CASNRGRDHSPLHF.